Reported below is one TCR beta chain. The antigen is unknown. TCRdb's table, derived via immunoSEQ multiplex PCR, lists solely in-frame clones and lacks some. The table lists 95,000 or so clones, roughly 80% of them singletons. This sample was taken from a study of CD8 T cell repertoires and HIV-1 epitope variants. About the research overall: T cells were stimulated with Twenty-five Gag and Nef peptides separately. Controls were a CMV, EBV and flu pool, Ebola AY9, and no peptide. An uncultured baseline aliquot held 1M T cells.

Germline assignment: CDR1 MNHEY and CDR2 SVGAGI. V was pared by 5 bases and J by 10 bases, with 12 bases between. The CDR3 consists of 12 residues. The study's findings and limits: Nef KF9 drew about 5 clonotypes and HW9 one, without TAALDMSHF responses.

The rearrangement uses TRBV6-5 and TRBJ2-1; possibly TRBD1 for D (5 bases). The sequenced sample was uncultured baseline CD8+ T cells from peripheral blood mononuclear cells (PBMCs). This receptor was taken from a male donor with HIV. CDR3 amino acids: CASSTQTAEQFF. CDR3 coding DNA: TGTGCCAGCAGTACACAGACAGCCGAGCAGTTCTTC.